This TCR beta chain was documented in a study of T cell responses to AZD1222 COVID-19 vaccine. Study-level results: A rise in Spike-specific TCR breadth and depth followed two AZD1222 doses. A reported finding is that nearly half of spike-specific TCRs target unmutated variant regions.

Clones were read by immunoSEQ multiplex PCR, and TCRdb kept only the in-frame ones, dropping some. The sample lists 150,000 or so clones; 88% were seen once. A remark on this clone: As yet, its antigen is unknown.

Trimming pared 5 bases from V and 1 base from J, leaving 11 bases between. Germline values: CDR1 MDHEN, CDR2 SYDVKM. The CDR3 is made up of 14 amino acids. The sequence was obtained from an adult in good health. The sequences come from peripheral blood, collected on day 0 of AZD1222 vaccination. V gene TRBV28 combines with J gene TRBJ2-5; TRBD1 or TRBD2 may be the D gene (5 bases each). The CDR3 spells CASSPSGLQETQYF. In DNA, the CDR3 is TGTGCCAGCAGTCCTTCGGGGCTCCAAGAGACCCAGTACTTC. The full variable domain, its missing parts supplied by reference TRBV28 and TRBJ2-5, is DVKVTQSSRYLVKRTGEKVFLECVQDMDHENMFWYRQDPGLGLRLIYFSYDVKMKEKGDIPEGYSVSREKKERFSLILESASTNQTSMYLCASSPSGLQETQYFGPGTRLLVL.